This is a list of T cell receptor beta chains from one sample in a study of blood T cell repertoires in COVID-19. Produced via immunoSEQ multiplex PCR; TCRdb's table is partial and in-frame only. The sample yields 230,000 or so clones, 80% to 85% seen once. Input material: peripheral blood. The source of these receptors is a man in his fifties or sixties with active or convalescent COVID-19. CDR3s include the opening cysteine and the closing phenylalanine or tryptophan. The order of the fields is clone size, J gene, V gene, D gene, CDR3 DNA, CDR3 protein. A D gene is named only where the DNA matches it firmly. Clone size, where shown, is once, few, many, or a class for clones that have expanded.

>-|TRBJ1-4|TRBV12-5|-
TGTGCTAGTGGTATGGACGGTAATGAAAAACTGTTTTTT
CASGMDGNEKLFF
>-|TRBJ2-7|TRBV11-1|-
TGTGCCAGCAGCTTACGTGCAGGTACGGGGGAGCAGTACTTC
CASSLRAGTGEQYF
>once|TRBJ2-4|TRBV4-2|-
TGTGCCAGCAGCCAAACCCCCCAGGGCTGGGCCAAAAACATTCAGTACTTC
CASSQTPQGWAKNIQYF
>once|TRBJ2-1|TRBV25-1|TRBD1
TGTGCCAGCAGTGCCACCGGGACAGGTTCCGATGAGCAGTTCTTC
CASSATGTGSDEQFF
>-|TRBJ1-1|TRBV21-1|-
TGTGCCAGCAGTGACAGGGAGCCTGAAGCTTTCTTT
CASSDREPEAFF
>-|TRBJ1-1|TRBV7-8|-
TGTGCCAGCAGCTTAGGTGTGAGGGGAGGAAACACTGAAGCTTTCTTT
CASSLGVRGGNTEAFF
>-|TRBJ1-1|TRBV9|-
TGTGCCAGCGGGCGGGGCCGGGGGAACACTGAAGCTTTCTTT
CASGRGRGNTEAFF
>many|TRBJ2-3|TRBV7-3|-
TGTGCCAGCAGCTTAGGGGGGGCCGGCACAGATACGCAGTATTTT
CASSLGGAGTDTQYF
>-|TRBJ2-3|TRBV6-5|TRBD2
TGTGCCAGCAGTAGTAGCGGGGGTAATACAGATACGCAGTATTTT
CASSSSGGNTDTQYF
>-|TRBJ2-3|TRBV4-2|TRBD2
TGTGCCAGCAGCCTTAGCGGGGGCGAGGCAGATACGCAGTATTTT
CASSLSGGEADTQYF
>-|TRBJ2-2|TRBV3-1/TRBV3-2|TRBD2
TGTGCCAGCAGCCCGCTCAGCGGGGGGGTGGGCACCGGGGAGCTGTTTTTT
CASSPLSGGVGTGELFF
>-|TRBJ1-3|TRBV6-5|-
TGTGCCAGCAGTCCGGGGGTTGGCACTGGAAACACCATATATTTT
CASSPGVGTGNTIYF
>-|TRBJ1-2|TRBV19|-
TGTGCCAGTAGTATAAGCAGGGCCGCTAACTATGGCTACACCTTC
CASSISRAANYGYTF
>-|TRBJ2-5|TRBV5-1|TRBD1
TGCGCCAGCAGCTTGCGAGCAGGGGGCCAAGAGACCCAGTACTTC
CASSLRAGGQETQYF
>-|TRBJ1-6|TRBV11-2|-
TGTGCCAGCAGCTTCAATCCCTCCTATAATTCACCCCTCCACTTT
CASSFNPSYNSPLHF
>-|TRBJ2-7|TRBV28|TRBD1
TGTGCCAGCAGACAGGGGGGCGAGCAGTACTTC
CASRQGGEQYF
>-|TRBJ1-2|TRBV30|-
TGTGCCTGGAGGGGCAGCTCCTATGGCTACACCTTC
CAWRGSSYGYTF
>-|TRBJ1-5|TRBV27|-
TGTGCCAGCAGTTTTGGCGGGGAAGGTCAGCCCCAGCATTTT
CASSFGGEGQPQHF
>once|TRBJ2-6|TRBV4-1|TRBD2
TGCGCCAGCAGCCCCCGGGATCCAGCGGGGGGCCATGGGGCCAACGTCCTGACTTTC
CASSPRDPAGGHGANVLTF
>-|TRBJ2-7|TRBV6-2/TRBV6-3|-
TGTGCCAGCAGTTACCCCTCCCAGGCCACCTACGAGCAGTACTTC
CASSYPSQATYEQYF
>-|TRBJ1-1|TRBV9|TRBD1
TGTGCCAGCAGCGTGTGGGACAGTAACACTGAAGCTTTCTTT
CASSVWDSNTEAFF
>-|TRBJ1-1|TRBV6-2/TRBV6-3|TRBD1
TGTGCCAGCAGTGGGGACAGGGAGATCGCTGAAGCTTTCTTT
CASSGDREIAEAFF
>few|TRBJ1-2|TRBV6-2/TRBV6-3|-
TGTGCCAGCAGCCCCGACACGGTGGGGCCCTATGGCTACACCTTC
CASSPDTVGPYGYTF